This TCR beta chain was sequenced for a study of blood T cells in healthy people across ages. Whole-study results and caveats: Versus aged donors, long-lived donors had higher diversity and more naive CD4+ cells. Per million T cells, the diversity of TCR beta decreased roughly linearly as age advanced.

All donors came from Russia, were Caucasian and healthy, and spanned ages roughly 6 to 95. Drawing of peripheral blood yielded roughly 9.3 milliliters from each donor. The CDR3 is 15 amino acids. The ends lost 6 bases at V and 0 bases at J; junction bases unmatched: 4. Germline CDR1 is MNHEY and CDR2 is SVGEGT. This clonotype was seen only a few times. Its antigen is currently unknown. A second roughly 6 to 12 cycle PCR used barcoded and J-beta primers. TCRdb re-analysed the 5' RACE reads in MiXCR, keeping a single row per CDR3 protein. Of over 600,000 distinct CDR3 sequences in the sample, about half were seen once.

The receptor's source is a man older than 75 in good health. The chain recombines TRBV6-2 or TRBV6-3 with TRBJ2-7; 11 nucleotides match TRBD1. Sequencing input: blood. For the CDR3, the DNA is TGTGCCAGCAGAAATGGACAGGGGGCCTCCTACGAGCAGTACTTC. Protein product: CASRNGQGASYEQYF.